The 2 T cell receptor beta chains reported below all come from one sample, sequenced in a study of blood T cell repertoires in COVID-19. Clones were read by immunoSEQ multiplex PCR, and TCRdb kept only the in-frame ones, dropping some. The sample has some 38,000 clones, 78% seen once. The sequenced sample consisted of peripheral blood. The receptors stem from a man in his 70s with acute or convalescent COVID-19.

This clone was seen just once. This chain uses TRBV19 with TRBJ1-5, with 9 positions matching TRBD1. This CDR3 contains 15 residues. CDR1 is LNHDA, CDR2 SQIVND, per germline (reference sequence). V shed 6 bases, J shed 2 bases, and the junction held 5 bases outside the gene matches. CDR3 DNA: TGTGCCAGTAGAATACAGGGGGCCGGCAATCAGCCCCAGCATTTT. This sequence encodes CASRIQGAGNQPQHF. Full variable domain (missing parts from reference TRBV19 and TRBJ1-5): DGGITQSPKYLFRKEGQNVTLSCEQNLNHDAMYWYRQDPGQGLRLIYYSQIVNDFQKGDIAEGYSVSREKKESFPLTVTSAQKNPTAFYLCASRIQGAGNQPQHFGDGTRLSIL.

This chain connects TRBV15 to TRBJ2-3; possibly TRBD2 for D (6 bases). V was cut by 0 bases and J by 0 bases, with 13 bases left in between. The CDR3 is 17 amino acids. The germline V gene encodes CDR1 LNHNV and CDR2 YYDKDF (reference sequence). In nucleotides, the CDR3 is TGTGCCACCAGCAGAGAGTTACGGGAGTTTAGCACAGATACGCAGTATTTT. It translates to CATSRELREFSTDTQYF.